This entry describes one TCR beta chain. Clones were sequenced by immunoSEQ multiplex PCR, and TCRdb holds only the in-frame ones, with some missing. In the table there are about 55,000 clones, 75% to 90% of which are singletons. The record originates from a study of blood T cell repertoires in COVID-19. Germline CDR1 and CDR2: MNHEY and SVGEGT. This CDR3 is 16 amino acids long. Trimming pared 2 bases from V and 0 bases from J, leaving 10 bases between. Sequenced sample: peripheral blood. This TCR came from a human donor in a cohort sampled during active COVID-19. This rearrangement joins TRBV6-2 or TRBV6-3 to TRBJ2-2, with D hard to call. The CDR3 coding sequence is TGTGCCAGCAGTTACGGGCCTCCGGCGAACACCGGGGAGCTGTTTTTT. The encoded protein is CASSYGPPANTGELFF.